These 24 T cell receptor beta chains came from one sample sequenced in a study of Graves' ophthalmopathy and Graves' hyperthyroidism. RNA transcripts yielded amplified TCR beta CDR3 regions. HTBI primers served in a first-round RT-PCR, which a second-round multiplex PCR followed. MiXCR was run by TCRdb on the multiplex PCR reads, yielding one entry per CDR3 protein. Among fewer than 250,000 distinct CDR3 sequences listed, just under 30% were seen once. Material: peripheral blood. Every receptor here comes from a man between 45 and 60 years old with Graves' ophthalmopathy.

The sample holds many counts of this clonotype. The chain employs TRBV6-2 or TRBV6-3 and TRBJ2-2, with no clear D. Trimming left V 2 bases short and J 1 base short, with 14 bases between. CDR1 MNHEY and CDR2 SVGEGT come from the germline V gene. This CDR3 spans 17 amino acids. CDR3 nucleotide sequence: TGTGCCAGCAGTTACCCTGGCAGCTTGAAGAACACCGGGGAGCTGTTTTTT. Protein product: CASSYPGSLKNTGELFF.

This clonotype was picked up many times. The genes are TRBV2 and TRBJ1-5; 8 positions agree with TRBD1. Looked up from germline, CDR1 is SNHLY and CDR2 is FYNNEI. This CDR3 region has 16 residues. J lost 10 bases, V lost 5 bases, and 16 bases had no gene match. CDR3 in amino acids: CASSPDRVGSVSPQHF. CDR3 bases: TGTGCCAGCAGTCCGGACAGGGTAGGGTCTGTCAGCCCCCAGCATTTT.

This clonotype was observed many times. The CDR3 end shows no conserved phenylalanine or tryptophan, and so a read error is likely. The chain carries TRBV20-1 and TRBJ2-7, with D possibly being TRBD1 (5 bases). Trimming stripped 6 bases from V and 0 bases from J, with 18 bases between. This CDR3 region has 15 residues. Looked up from germline, CDR1 is DFQATT and CDR2 is SNEGSKA (reference sequence). CDR3 loop: CSALIHRYSSYEQYS. CDR3 sequence (DNA): TGCAGTGCCTTAATCCACAGGTATAGCTCCTACGAGCAGTACTCC.

V usage is TRBV19 and J usage is TRBJ1-5, with D unclear. V was trimmed by 2 bases and J by 3 bases, leaving 11 bases between them. From germline, CDR1 is LNHDA and CDR2 SQIVND (reference sequence). The CDR3 loop spans 15 amino acids. The CDR3 region is CASSISDGVNQPQHF. DNA for the CDR3: TGTGCCAGTAGTATATCGGACGGGGTCAATCAGCCCCAGCATTTT.

Many counts were recorded for this clonotype. The chain combines TRBV4-1 with TRBJ2-7; either TRBD1 or TRBD2 may supply D (5 bases each). This CDR3 has 15 residues. Trimming removed 3 bases from V and 2 bases from J, with 14 bases in between. Germline V gene lookup returns CDR1 MGHRA and CDR2 YSYEKL. CDR3 in DNA: TGCGCCAGCAGCCACCAAGGATGGGGGACCTACGAGCAGTACTTC. This gives the protein CASSHQGWGTYEQYF.

There are many counts of this clonotype. The chain recombines TRBV10-3 with TRBJ2-7; D unresolved. Deletions cut 5 bases from V and 5 bases from J, with 7 bases between. The CDR3 length is 11 residues. From germline, CDR1 is ENHRY and CDR2 SYGVKD. CDR3 loop: CAISFGNEQYF. The CDR3 DNA sequence: TGTGCCATCAGTTTTGGAAACGAGCAGTACTTC.

This clonotype is a singleton in its sample. The rearrangement joins TRBV6-1 to TRBJ2-5; D is uncertain. V shed 8 bases and J shed 1 base, with 14 bases lying between them. Germline V lookup: CDR1 MNHNS, CDR2 SASEGT. The CDR3 runs 14 residues. CDR3 sequence reads: CASRQDGPQETQYF. The CDR3 nucleotides read TGTGCCAGCCGCCAGGACGGCCCCCAAGAGACCCAGTACTTC.

This clonotype was seen many times. The chain recombines TRBV13 with TRBJ2-7; D remains ambiguous. The CDR3 spans 13 residues. The germline V and J ends were trimmed by 3 bases and 1 base, with 7 bases remaining between them. CDR1 is PRHDT and CDR2 is FYEKMQ in the germline V gene (reference sequence). CDR3 DNA: TGTGCCAGCAGCTTCCCCGAGTCCTACGAGCAGTACTTC. It translates to CASSFPESYEQYF.

This clonotype has ten or more counts. The chain couples TRBV29-1 to TRBJ1-1; D is unclear. The germline V gene encodes CDR1 SQVTM and CDR2 ANQGSEA. The V end was cut by 4 bases, the J end by 1 base, with 4 bases between. The CDR3 has 11 amino acids. The CDR3 here is CSVVENTEAFF. The CDR3, as DNA: TGCAGCGTTGTAGAGAACACTGAAGCTTTCTTT.

This clonotype appeared many times. The V call is TRBV20-1, the J call TRBJ2-5, with unresolved D. Trimming stripped 2 bases from V and 5 bases from J, with 18 bases between. Germline lookup yields CDR1 DFQATT and CDR2 SNEGSKA (reference sequence). CDR3 length: 15 residues. This CDR3 is CSARIPGRPSETQYF. In DNA form, the CDR3 reads TGCAGTGCTAGAATCCCCGGGCGACCCTCGGAGACCCAGTACTTC.

At least ten counts were recorded for this clonotype. V is TRBV6-5 and J is TRBJ1-2; D uncertain. V gave up 5 bases and J gave up 0 bases, with 13 bases separating them. In germline, CDR1 is MNHEY, CDR2 SVGAGI. The CDR3 is 15 amino acids. CDR3 sequence reads: CASSTEAQANYGYTF. DNA of the CDR3: TGTGCCAGCAGTACAGAAGCCCAAGCTAACTATGGCTACACCTTC.

In its sample, this clonotype was seen many times. The V call is TRBV4-3, the J call TRBJ1-1, with D possibly matching TRBD1 (6 bases). V shed 0 bases and J shed 4 bases, with 12 bases lying between them. The germline V gene has CDR1 LGHNA and CDR2 YSLEER. This CDR3 has 15 residues. CDR3 residues: CASSQDRGAGTEAFF. CDR3 DNA: TGCGCCAGCAGCCAAGATCGGGGGGCGGGCACTGAAGCTTTCTTT.

The CDR3 spells CASSFTTSPLEAFF. The CDR3 nucleotides read TGTGCCAGCAGTTTTACAACTAGCCCTCTTGAAGCTTTCTTT. The chain joins TRBV27 to TRBJ1-1; D is unresolved. Germline loops: CDR1 MNHEY, CDR2 SMNVEV (reference sequence). Trimming stripped 3 bases from V and 7 bases from J, with 15 bases between. This CDR3 is built from 14 residues.

This clonotype showed up many times. The CDR3 nucleotides are TGTGCCAGCAGTTTAGTCGCTAGCGCGCCGGGCGGGGAGCTGTTTTTT. Its protein product is CASSLVASAPGGELFF. The chain recombines TRBV27 with TRBJ2-2; maybe TRBD2 (6 bases). Trimming took 2 bases from V and 7 from J, leaving 17 bases between them. The germline CDR1 and CDR2 sequences are MNHEY and SMNVEV (reference sequence). The CDR3 spans 16 residues.

At least ten counts were recorded for this clonotype. One base away lies a much larger clone, so this may be a sequencing read error. This chain links TRBV28 with TRBJ1-2; tentatively, D is TRBD1 (6 bases). CDR1 MDHEN and CDR2 SYDVKM come from the germline V gene. The CDR3 has 14 residues. CDR3 nucleotide sequence: TGTACCAGCAGTCCAGGGGTTATCGTGTCTGGCTACACCTTC. Translation: CTSSPGVIVSGYTF.

The chain combines TRBV6-5 with TRBJ2-7; 11 bases align to TRBD2. The CDR3 extends over 15 amino acids. Per the germline V gene, CDR1 is MNHEY and CDR2 is SVGAGI. With V trimmed by 2 bases and J by 3 bases, 3 bases remained unmatched. CDR3: CASSYPGTSGYEQYF. In DNA form, the CDR3 reads TGTGCCAGCAGTTACCCCGGGACTAGCGGCTACGAGCAGTACTTC.

This clonotype was counted a single time. CDR3 protein: CASSYEMHYGYTF. In nucleotides, the CDR3 is TGTGCCAGCAGTTACGAGATGCACTATGGCTACACCTTC. The chain is built from TRBV6-2 or TRBV6-3 and TRBJ1-2, with D unclear. The CDR3 runs 13 residues. The germline CDR1 and CDR2 sequences are MNHEY and SVGEGT. V lost 2 bases to trimming and J lost 3 bases, with 7 bases between them.

At least ten counts were recorded for this clonotype. This sequence joins TRBV29-1 and TRBJ1-1; D ambiguous. The V and J ends lost 8 bases and 4 bases respectively, with 20 bases between them. The CDR3 covers 14 residues. The germline V gene encodes CDR1 SQVTM and CDR2 ANQGSEA. The CDR3 loop reads CSPTDGLGGTEAFF. As DNA, the CDR3 is TGCAGCCCCACCGACGGTCTGGGAGGCACTGAAGCTTTCTTT.

This clonotype was detected many times. V is TRBV2 and J is TRBJ1-5; D is uncertain. V was cut by 8 bases and J by 5 bases, with 13 bases left in between. The CDR3 sequence is 13 residues long. The germline CDR1 and CDR2 sequences are SNHLY and FYNNEI. The CDR3 reads CASAFGTDQPQHF. Written as DNA, the CDR3 is TGTGCCAGCGCGTTTGGCACGGATCAGCCCCAGCATTTT.

This clonotype appeared a few times. The J gene is TRBJ2-5, the V gene TRBV28; 12 bases are a match to TRBD2. The CDR3 length is 16 residues. V was pared by 3 bases and J by 5 bases, with 7 bases of the junction left unmatched. The germline V gene has CDR1 MDHEN and CDR2 SYDVKM. As DNA, the CDR3 is TGTGCCAGCAGTTTGTCTAGGACTAGCGGGAAGGAGACCCAGTACTTC. Its translation is CASSLSRTSGKETQYF.

At least ten counts were recorded for this clonotype. The rearrangement uses TRBV28 and TRBJ1-6; D unresolved. CDR3 length: 13 amino acids. The germline gives CDR1 MDHEN, CDR2 SYDVKM. The V and J ends lost 1 base and 4 bases respectively, with 2 bases between them. The CDR3 region has the DNA TGTGCCAGCAGTTTATTGTATAATTCACCCCTCCACTTT. It codes for CASSLLYNSPLHF.

At least ten counts were recorded for this clonotype. In DNA form, the CDR3 reads TGTGCCAGCAGCCAAACACAAGAGACCCAGTACTTC. Protein: CASSQTQETQYF. V usage is TRBV7-2 and J usage is TRBJ2-5; no clear D. CDR1 and CDR2 (germline): SGHTA, FQGNSA. The CDR3 has 12 residues. Trimming cost V 5 bases and J 2 bases, with 6 bases left between them.

This clonotype showed up many times. This chain connects TRBV12-3 or TRBV12-4 to TRBJ1-1, with TRBD1 as a possible D gene (5 bases). CDR3 size: 14 residues. V was shortened by 4 bases and J by 7 bases, with 16 bases between the two germline ends. Here the CDR3 reads CASSYWGGEGEAFF. The CDR3 DNA sequence: TGTGCCAGCAGTTACTGGGGCGGAGAGGGTGAAGCTTTCTTT.

The genes are TRBV11-2 and TRBJ2-7, with 11 bases that match TRBD2. The CDR3 is 15 residues long. V was clipped by 2 bases and J by 4 bases; unmatched bases: 4. CDR1 SGHAT and CDR2 FQNNGV come from the germline V gene. The CDR3 sequence is CASSLMSSGRYEQYF. The CDR3 DNA sequence: TGTGCCAGCAGCTTAATGTCTAGCGGGAGGTACGAGCAGTACTTC.